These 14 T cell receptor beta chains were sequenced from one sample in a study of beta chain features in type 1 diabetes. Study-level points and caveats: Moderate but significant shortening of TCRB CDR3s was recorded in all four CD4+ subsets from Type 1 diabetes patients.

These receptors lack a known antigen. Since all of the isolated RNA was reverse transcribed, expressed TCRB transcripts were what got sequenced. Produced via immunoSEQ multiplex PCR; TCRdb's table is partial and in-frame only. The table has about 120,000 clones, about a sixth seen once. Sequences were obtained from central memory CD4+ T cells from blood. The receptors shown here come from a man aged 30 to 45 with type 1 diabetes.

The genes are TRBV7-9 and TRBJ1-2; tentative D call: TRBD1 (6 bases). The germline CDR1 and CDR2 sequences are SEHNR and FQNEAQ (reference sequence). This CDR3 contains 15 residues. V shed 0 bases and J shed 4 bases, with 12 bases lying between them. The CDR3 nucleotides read TGTGCCAGCAGCTTAGCAGGGGCAGGGGCCTATGGCTACACCTTC. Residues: CASSLAGAGAYGYTF.

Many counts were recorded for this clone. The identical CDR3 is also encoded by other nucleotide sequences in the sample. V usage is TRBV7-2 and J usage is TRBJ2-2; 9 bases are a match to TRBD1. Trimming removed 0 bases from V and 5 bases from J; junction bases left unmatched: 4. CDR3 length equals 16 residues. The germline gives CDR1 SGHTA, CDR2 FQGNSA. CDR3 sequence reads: CASSLATGGRTGELFF. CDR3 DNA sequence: TGTGCCAGCAGCTTAGCGACAGGGGGTCGGACCGGGGAGCTGTTTTTT.

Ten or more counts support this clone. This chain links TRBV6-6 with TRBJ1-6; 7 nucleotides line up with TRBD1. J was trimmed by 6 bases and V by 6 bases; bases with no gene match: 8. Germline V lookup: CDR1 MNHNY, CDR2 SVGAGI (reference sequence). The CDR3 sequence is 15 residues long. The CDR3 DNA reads TGTGCCAGCAGCTCCCTAGGGGGCCCTAATTCACCCCTCCACTTT. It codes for CASSSLGGPNSPLHF.

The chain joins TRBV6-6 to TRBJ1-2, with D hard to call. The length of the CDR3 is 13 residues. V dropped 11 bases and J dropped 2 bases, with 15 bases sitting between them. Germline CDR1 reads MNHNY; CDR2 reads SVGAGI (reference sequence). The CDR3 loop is CASSREVNYGYTF. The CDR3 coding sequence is TGTGCCTCCTCCCGGGAGGTGAACTATGGCTACACCTTC.

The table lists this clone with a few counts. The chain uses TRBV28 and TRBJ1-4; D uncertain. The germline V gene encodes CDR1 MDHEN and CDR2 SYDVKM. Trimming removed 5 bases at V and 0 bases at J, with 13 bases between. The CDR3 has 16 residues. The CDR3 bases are TGTGCCAGCAGTGAGATAGGAGGTGCAACTAATGAAAAACTGTTTTTT. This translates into CASSEIGGATNEKLFF.

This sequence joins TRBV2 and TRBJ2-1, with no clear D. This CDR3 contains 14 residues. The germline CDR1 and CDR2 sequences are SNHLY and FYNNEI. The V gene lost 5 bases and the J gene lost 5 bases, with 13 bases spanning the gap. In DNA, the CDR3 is TGTGCCAGCAGTAGAATCTCCGAAGACAATGAGCAGTTCTTC. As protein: CASSRISEDNEQFF.

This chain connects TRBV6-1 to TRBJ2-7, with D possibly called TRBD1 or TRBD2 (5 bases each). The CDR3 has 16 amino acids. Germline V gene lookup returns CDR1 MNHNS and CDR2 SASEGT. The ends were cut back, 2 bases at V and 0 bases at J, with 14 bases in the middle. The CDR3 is CASSEPNGADSYEQYF. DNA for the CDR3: TGTGCCAGCAGTGAACCCAACGGGGCGGACTCCTACGAGCAGTACTTC.

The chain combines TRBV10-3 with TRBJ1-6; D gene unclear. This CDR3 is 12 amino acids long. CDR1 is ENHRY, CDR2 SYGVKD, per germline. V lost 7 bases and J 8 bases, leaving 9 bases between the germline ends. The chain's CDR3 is CAINGNDSPLHF. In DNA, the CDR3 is TGTGCCATCAACGGTAACGATTCACCCCTCCACTTT.

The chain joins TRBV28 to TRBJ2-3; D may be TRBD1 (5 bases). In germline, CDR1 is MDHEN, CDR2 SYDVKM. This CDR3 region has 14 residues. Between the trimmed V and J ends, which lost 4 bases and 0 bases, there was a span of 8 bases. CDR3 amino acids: CASSSGPSTDTQYF. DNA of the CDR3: TGTGCCAGCAGTTCAGGGCCCAGCACAGATACGCAGTATTTT.

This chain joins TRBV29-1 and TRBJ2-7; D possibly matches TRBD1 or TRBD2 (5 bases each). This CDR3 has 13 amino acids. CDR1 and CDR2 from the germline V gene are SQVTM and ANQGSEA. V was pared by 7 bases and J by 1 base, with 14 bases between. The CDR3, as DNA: TGCAGCGCAAGCCGGGACGCTTCCTACGAGCAGTACTTC. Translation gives CSASRDASYEQYF.

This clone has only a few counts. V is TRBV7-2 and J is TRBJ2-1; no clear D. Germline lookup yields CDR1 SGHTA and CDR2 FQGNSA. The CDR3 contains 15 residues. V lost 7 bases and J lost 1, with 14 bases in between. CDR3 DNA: TGTGCCAGCAACCCGCCAGGCAGTTCCTACAATGAGCAGTTCTTC. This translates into CASNPPGSSYNEQFF. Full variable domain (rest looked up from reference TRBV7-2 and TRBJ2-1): GAGVSQSPSNKVTEKGKDVELRCDPISGHTALYWYRQSLGQGLEFLIYFQGNSAPDKSGLPSDRFSAERTGGSVSTLTIQRTQQEDSAVYLCASNPPGSSYNEQFFGPGTRLTVL.

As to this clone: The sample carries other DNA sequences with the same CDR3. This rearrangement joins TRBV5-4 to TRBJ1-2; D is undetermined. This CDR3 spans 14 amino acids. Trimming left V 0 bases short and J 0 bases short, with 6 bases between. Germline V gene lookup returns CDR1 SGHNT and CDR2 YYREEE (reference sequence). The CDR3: CASSLGGTNYGYTF. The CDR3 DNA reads TGTGCCAGCAGCTTGGGAGGGACTAACTATGGCTACACCTTC.

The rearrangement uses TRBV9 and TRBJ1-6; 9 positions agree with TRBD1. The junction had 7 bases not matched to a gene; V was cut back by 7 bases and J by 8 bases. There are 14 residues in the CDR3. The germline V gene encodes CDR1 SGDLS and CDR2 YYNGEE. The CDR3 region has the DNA TGTGCCAGCTGCCGGACAGGGGCGGATTCACCCCTCCACTTT. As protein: CASCRTGADSPLHF.

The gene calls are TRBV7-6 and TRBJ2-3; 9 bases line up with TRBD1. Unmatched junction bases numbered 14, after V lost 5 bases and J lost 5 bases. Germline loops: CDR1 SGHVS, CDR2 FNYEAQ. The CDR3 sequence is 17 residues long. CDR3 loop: CASSPIILGQGGDTQYF. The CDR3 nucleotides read TGTGCCAGCAGCCCAATCATCCTGGGACAGGGAGGAGATACGCAGTATTTT.